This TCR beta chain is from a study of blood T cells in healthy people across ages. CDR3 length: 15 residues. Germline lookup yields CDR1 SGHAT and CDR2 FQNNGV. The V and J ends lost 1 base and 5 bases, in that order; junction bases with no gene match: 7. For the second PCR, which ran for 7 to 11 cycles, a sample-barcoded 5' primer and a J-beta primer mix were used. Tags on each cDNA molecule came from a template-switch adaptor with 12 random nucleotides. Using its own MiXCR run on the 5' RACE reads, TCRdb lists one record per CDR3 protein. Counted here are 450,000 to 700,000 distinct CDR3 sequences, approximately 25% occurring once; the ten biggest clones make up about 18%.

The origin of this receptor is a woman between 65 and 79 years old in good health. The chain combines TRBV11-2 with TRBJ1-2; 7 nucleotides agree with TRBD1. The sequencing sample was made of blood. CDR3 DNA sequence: TGTGCCAGCAGCTTAGCAAGGCAGGGGGTTTATGGCTACACCTTC. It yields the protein CASSLARQGVYGYTF.